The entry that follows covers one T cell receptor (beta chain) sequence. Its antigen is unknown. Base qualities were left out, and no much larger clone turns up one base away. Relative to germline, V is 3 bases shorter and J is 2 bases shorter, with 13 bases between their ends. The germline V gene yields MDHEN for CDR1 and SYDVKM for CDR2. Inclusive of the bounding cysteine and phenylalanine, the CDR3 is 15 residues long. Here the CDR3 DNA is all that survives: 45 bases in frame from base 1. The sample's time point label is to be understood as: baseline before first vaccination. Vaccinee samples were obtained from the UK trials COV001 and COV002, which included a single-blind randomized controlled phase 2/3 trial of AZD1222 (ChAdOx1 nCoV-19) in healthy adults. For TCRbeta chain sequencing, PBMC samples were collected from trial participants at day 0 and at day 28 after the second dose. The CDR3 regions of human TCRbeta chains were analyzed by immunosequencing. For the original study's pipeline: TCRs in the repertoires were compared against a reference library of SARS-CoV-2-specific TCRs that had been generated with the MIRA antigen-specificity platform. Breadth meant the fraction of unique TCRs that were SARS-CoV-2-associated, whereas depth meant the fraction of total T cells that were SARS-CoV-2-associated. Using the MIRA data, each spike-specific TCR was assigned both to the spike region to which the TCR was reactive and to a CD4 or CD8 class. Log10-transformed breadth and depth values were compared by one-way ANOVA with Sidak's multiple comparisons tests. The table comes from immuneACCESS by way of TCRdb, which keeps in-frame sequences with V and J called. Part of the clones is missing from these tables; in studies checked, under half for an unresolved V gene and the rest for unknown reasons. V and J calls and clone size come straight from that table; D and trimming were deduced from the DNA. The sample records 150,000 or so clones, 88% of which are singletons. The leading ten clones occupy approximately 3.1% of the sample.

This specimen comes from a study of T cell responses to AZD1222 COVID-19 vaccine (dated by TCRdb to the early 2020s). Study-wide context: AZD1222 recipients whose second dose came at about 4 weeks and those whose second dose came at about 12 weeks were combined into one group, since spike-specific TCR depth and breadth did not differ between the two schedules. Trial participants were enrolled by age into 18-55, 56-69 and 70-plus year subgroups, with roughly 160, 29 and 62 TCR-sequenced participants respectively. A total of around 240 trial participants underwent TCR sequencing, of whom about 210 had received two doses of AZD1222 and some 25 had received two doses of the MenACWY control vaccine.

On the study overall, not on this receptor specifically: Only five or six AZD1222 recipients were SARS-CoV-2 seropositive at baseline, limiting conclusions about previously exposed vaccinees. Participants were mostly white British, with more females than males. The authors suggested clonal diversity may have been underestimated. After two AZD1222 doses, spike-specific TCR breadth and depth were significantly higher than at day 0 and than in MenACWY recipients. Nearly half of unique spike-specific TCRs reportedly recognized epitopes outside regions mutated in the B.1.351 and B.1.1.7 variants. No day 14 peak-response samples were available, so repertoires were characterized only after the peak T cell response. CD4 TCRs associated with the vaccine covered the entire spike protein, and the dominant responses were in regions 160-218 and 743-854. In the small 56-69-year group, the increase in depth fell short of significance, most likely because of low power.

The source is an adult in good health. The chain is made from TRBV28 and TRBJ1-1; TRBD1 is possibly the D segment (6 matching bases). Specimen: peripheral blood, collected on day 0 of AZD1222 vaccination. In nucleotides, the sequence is TGTGCCAGCAGTTTGGGGCAGGGGCTAAACACTGAAGCTTTCTTT. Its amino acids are CASSLGQGLNTEAFF. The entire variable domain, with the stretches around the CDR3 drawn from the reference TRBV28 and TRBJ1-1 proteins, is DVKVTQSSRYLVKRTGEKVFLECVQDMDHENMFWYRQDPGLGLRLIYFSYDVKMKEKGDIPEGYSVSREKKERFSLILESASTNQTSMYLCASSLGQGLNTEAFFGQGTRLTVV.